Included here is one TCR beta chain sequence, with context. Its matching antigen is unknown. Assay: immunoSEQ multiplex PCR; the TCRdb copy retains only in-frame clones and omits some. This repertoire shows 79,000 or so clones, about 89% found once; its top ten account for around 1.5%. This sample is drawn from a study of OX40 agonist ivuxolimab in advanced cancers. Looking at the study overall: Partial responses were achieved by three patients: one hepatocellular carcinoma, two cutaneous melanoma. Study conclusions and caveats: The CD4+ and CD8+ T cells in the blood had expanded clonally by week 6 at 0.1 to 3.0 mg/kg. Fewer expanded clones were found on average in CD4+ than in CD8+ T cells.

This CDR3 has 14 residues. In germline, CDR1 is MNHNS, CDR2 SASEGT. With 4 bases removed from V and 3 bases from J, the gap between germline ends came to 9 bases. Patients had blood sampled at baseline and again on cycle 4 day 1 and cycle 7 day 1. The sequencing here drew on CD4+ or CD8+ T cells sorted from blood, taken in a trial of the OX40 agonist ivuxolimab. The receptor comes from an adult with an advanced solid tumor such as melanoma, head and neck, liver or kidney cancer. The gene calls are TRBV6-1 and TRBJ2-2; TRBD1 is a possible D gene (5 bases). The CDR3: CASSAQGYTGELFF. The CDR3 bases are TGTGCCAGCAGTGCCCAGGGCTACACCGGGGAGCTGTTTTTT.